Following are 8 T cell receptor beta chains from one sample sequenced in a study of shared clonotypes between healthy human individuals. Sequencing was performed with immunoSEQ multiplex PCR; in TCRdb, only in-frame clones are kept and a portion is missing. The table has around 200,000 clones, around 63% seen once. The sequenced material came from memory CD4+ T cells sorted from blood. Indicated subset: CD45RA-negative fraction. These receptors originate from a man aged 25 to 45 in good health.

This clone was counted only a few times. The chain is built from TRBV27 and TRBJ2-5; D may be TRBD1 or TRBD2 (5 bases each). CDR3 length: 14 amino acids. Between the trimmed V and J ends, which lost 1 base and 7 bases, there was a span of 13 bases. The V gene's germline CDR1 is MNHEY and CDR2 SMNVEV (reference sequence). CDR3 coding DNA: TGTGCCAGCAGTTTATTGAGGGGTCGAGGGACCCAGTACTTC. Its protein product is CASSLLRGRGTQYF.

The DNA for the CDR3 is TGTGCCAGCAGTTTAGGCACTACCATCTCCTACGAGCAGTACTTC. This sequence encodes CASSLGTTISYEQYF. The rearrangement joins TRBV28 to TRBJ2-7; D is unresolved. This CDR3 region has 15 residues. V was trimmed by 2 bases and J by 0 bases, leaving 11 bases between them. From germline, CDR1 is MDHEN and CDR2 SYDVKM. Looking up the rest from reference TRBV28 and TRBJ2-7 gives the full variable domain: DVKVTQSSRYLVKRTGEKVFLECVQDMDHENMFWYRQDPGLGLRLIYFSYDVKMKEKGDIPEGYSVSREKKERFSLILESASTNQTSMYLCASSLGTTISYEQYFGPGTRLTVT.

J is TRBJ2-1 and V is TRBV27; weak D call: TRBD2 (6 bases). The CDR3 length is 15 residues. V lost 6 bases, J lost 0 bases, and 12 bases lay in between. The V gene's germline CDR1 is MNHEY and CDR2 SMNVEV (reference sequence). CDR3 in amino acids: CASSVTSPSYNEQFF. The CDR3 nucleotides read TGTGCCAGCAGCGTTACTAGCCCCTCCTACAATGAGCAGTTCTTC.

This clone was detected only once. The CDR3 DNA sequence: TGTGCCAGCAGCTCCACTACGTTGTGGGGTGGCAATGAGCAGTTCTTC. Translated, it gives CASSSTTLWGGNEQFF. The chain carries TRBV5-5 and TRBJ2-1; no clear D. This CDR3 is 16 amino acids long. In germline, CDR1 is SGHKS, CDR2 YYEKEE (reference sequence). The V end was cut by 3 bases, the J end by 6 bases, with 19 bases between.

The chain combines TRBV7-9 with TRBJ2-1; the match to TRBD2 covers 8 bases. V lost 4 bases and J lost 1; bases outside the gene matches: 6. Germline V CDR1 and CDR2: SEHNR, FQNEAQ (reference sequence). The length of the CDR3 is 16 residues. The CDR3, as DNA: TGTGCCAGCAGCTCCGATACTAGCGGATCCTACAATGAGCAGTTCTTC. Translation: CASSSDTSGSYNEQFF.

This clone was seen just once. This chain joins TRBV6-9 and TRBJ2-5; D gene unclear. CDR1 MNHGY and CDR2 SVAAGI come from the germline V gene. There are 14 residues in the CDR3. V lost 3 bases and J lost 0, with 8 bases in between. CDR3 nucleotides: TGTGCCAGCAGTTACTCGCACAACCAAGAGACCCAGTACTTC. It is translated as CASSYSHNQETQYF.

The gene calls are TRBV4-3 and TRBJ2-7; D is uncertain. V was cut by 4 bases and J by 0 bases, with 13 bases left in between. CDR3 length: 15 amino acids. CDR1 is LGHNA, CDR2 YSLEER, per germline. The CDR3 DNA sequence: TGCGCCAGCAGCCCAACCGACTCAGTCTCCTACGAGCAGTACTTC. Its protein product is CASSPTDSVSYEQYF.

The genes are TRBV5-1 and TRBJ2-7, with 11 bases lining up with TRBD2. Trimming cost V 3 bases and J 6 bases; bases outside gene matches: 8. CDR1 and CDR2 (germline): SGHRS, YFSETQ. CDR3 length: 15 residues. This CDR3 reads CASSWTTSGRGEQYF. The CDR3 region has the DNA TGCGCCAGCAGCTGGACCACTAGCGGGAGAGGCGAGCAGTACTTC.